This entry lists 32 T cell receptor beta chains sequenced from one sample in a study of prognosis after radiotherapy for stage I lung cancer. Two-round multiplex PCR amplified TCR beta CDR3 from genomic DNA. Round one of PCR was performed, and it used primers specific to each TRBV and TRBJ gene. TCRdb re-called the multiplex PCR reads with MiXCR, one entry per CDR3 protein. The sample holds around 25,000 distinct CDR3 sequences; about 36% are singletons and the top ten take around 62%. Sequenced material: PBMCs, taken before or after stereotactic body radiation therapy (not recorded which). These receptors originate from a donor older than 45 with non-small cell lung cancer.

This clonotype occurred many times. The chain joins TRBV19 to TRBJ1-2, with D perhaps TRBD1 (6 bases). The CDR3 spans 16 residues. V lost 4 bases and J 1 base, leaving 16 bases between the germline ends. CDR1 is LNHDA, CDR2 SQIVND, per germline (reference sequence). Here the CDR3 reads CASSTLTGLFNYGYTF. Written as DNA, the CDR3 is TGTGCCAGTAGTACCCTAACAGGGCTATTTAACTATGGCTACACCTTC.

Concerning this clonotype: A much bigger clone sits one base away, suggesting this may be a read error. The CDR3 DNA follows: TGTGCCAGCGGAGGTGGAAACTCCAATGAGCAGTTCTTC. This sequence encodes CASGGGNSNEQFF. J is TRBJ2-1 and V is TRBV11-3; tentative D call: TRBD2 (5 bases). Germline V CDR1 and CDR2: SGHNT, YENEEA. V gave up 8 bases and J gave up 6 bases, with 14 bases separating them. The CDR3 has 13 amino acids.

In this sample, this clonotype turned up many times. V is TRBV5-5 and J is TRBJ2-2; the D gene is possibly TRBD2 (6 bases). Trimming left V 2 bases short and J 6 bases short, with 14 bases between. Germline assignment: CDR1 SGHKS and CDR2 YYEKEE (reference sequence). The CDR3 length is 15 residues. In DNA, the CDR3 is TGTGCCAGCAGCTTTGCGGGATTCGTGGCCGGGGAGCTGTTTTTT. Protein product: CASSFAGFVAGELFF. Variable domain in full (rest from reference TRBV5-5 and TRBJ2-2): DAGVTQSPTHLIKTRGQQVTLRCSPISGHKSVSWYQQVLGQGPQFIFQYYEKEERGRGNFPDRFSARQFPNYSSELNVNALLLGDSALYLCASSFAGFVAGELFFGEGSRLTVL.

In its sample, this clonotype was seen many times. V is TRBV28 and J is TRBJ1-2; D remains ambiguous. V was shortened by 6 bases and J by 7 bases, with 15 bases between the two germline ends. Germline CDR1 is MDHEN and CDR2 is SYDVKM. CDR3 size: 13 residues. CDR3 sequence: CASSDLSPFGYTF. In DNA form, the CDR3 reads TGTGCCAGCAGCGACCTGTCCCCGTTTGGCTACACCTTC.

This clonotype was seen ten or more times. The genes are TRBV2 and TRBJ2-1, with TRBD2 identical over 7 bases. This CDR3 contains 15 residues. V lost 3 bases to trimming and J lost 1 base; unmatched junction nucleotides: 3. Looked up from germline, CDR1 is SNHLY and CDR2 is FYNNEI. The CDR3 sequence is CASSEPLASYNEQFF. The CDR3, as DNA: TGTGCCAGCAGTGAGCCACTAGCGTCCTACAATGAGCAGTTCTTC.

In its sample, this clonotype was seen many times. J is TRBJ2-7 and V is TRBV2; no definite D call. Germline V lookup: CDR1 SNHLY, CDR2 FYNNEI. The CDR3 has 12 residues. Trimming pared 4 bases from V and 4 bases from J, leaving 8 bases between. CDR3 in DNA: TGTGCCAGCAGTGTTACCTTATACGAGCAGTACTTC. As protein: CASSVTLYEQYF.

This clonotype appeared many times. The chain uses TRBV2 and TRBJ1-1; the D gene is possibly TRBD1 (6 bases). This CDR3 has 15 amino acids. The germline V gene encodes CDR1 SNHLY and CDR2 FYNNEI. With 1 base removed from V and 1 base from J, the gap between germline ends came to 10 bases. CDR3 sequence: CASSEGGRGNTEAFF. The CDR3 region has the DNA TGTGCCAGCAGTGAAGGGGGCAGGGGGAACACTGAAGCTTTCTTT.

In this sample, this clonotype turned up many times. This sequence joins TRBV11-1 and TRBJ2-3, with 12 bases lining up with TRBD1. Germline values: CDR1 SGHAT, CDR2 FQDESV (reference sequence). V shed 5 bases and J 6 bases; nucleotides not matched to a gene: 3. This CDR3 is 14 amino acids long. CDR3 protein: CASSRDRGPDTQYF. As DNA, the CDR3 is TGTGCCAGCAGCCGGGACAGGGGGCCGGATACGCAGTATTTT.

CDR3 protein: CASSEALMGAETQYF. The DNA for the CDR3 is TGTGCCAGCAGTGAAGCGCTCATGGGAGCAGAGACCCAGTACTTC. This chain uses TRBV6-1 with TRBJ2-5; a possible D gene is TRBD2 (5 bases). Germline V gene data show CDR1 as MNHNS and CDR2 as SASEGT. This CDR3 has 15 amino acids. V lost 0 bases and J lost 4, with 12 bases in between.

This rearrangement joins TRBV7-9 to TRBJ2-5; D perhaps matches TRBD1 (7 bases). The V gene lost 1 base and the J gene lost 5 bases, with 11 bases spanning the gap. The CDR3 has 14 residues. Germline CDR1 is SEHNR and CDR2 is FQNEAQ (reference sequence). CDR3 sequence: CASSLDSGGETQYF. DNA of the CDR3: TGTGCCAGCAGCTTAGATTCAGGGGGGGAGACCCAGTACTTC.

Turning to this clonotype: The germline gene is not matched at one end of the junction; a read error may be the cause. The rearrangement joins TRBV12-3 or TRBV12-4 to TRBJ2-7; TRBD1 matches 8 bases. The CDR3 is 16 amino acids. Here the CDR3 reads CASSRGQGASRYDQYF. The CDR3 DNA follows: TGTGCCAGCAGCCGGGGGCAGGGGGCCTCGAGGTACGATCAGTACTTC.

The chain's CDR3 is CASGLITLPRYRGTPSNEQFF. CDR3 DNA sequence: TGTGCTAGTGGTTTGATCACGCTCCCCCGATACAGGGGGACCCCGTCGAATGAGCAGTTCTTC. V usage is TRBV12-5 and J usage is TRBJ2-1; 8 nucleotides agree with TRBD1. V gave up 2 bases and J gave up 7 bases; unmatched junction bases: 25. Germline CDR1 and CDR2: LGHNT and FRNRAP. The CDR3 is 21 residues long.

This clonotype was recorded a few times. The chain recombines TRBV7-2 with TRBJ2-5, with TRBD2 identical over 11 bases. Trimming at V came to 3 bases and at J to 5 bases, leaving 5 bases not matched to a gene. Germline assignment: CDR1 SGHTA and CDR2 FQGNSA. CDR3 length: 15 amino acids. CDR3: CASSFSGRAVETQYF. Written as DNA, the CDR3 is TGTGCCAGCAGCTTTAGCGGGAGGGCTGTGGAGACCCAGTACTTC.

In regard to this clonotype: A read error likely explains this, since a far larger clone differs by one base. The chain is built from TRBV6-9 and TRBJ2-5, with a tentative D call TRBD1 (6 bases). Germline V CDR1 and CDR2: MNHGY, SVAAGI. V lost 4 bases and J lost 4, with 16 bases in between. The CDR3 contains 15 residues. The CDR3 DNA is TGTGCCAGCAGTTCCCCCCAGGGGTCGGCAGAGACCCAGTACTTC. The encoded protein is CASSSPQGSAETQYF.

This clonotype was seen many times. The J gene is TRBJ1-2, the V gene TRBV30; TRBD1 is a possible D gene (6 bases). This CDR3 is 12 amino acids long. Trimming removed 8 bases at V and 2 bases at J, with 12 bases between. CDR1 and CDR2 from the germline V gene are GTSNPN and SVGIG (reference sequence). Here the CDR3 DNA reads TGTGCCACCCGGGACAAAAACTATGGCTACACCTTC. This translates into CATRDKNYGYTF.

Concerning this clonotype: This may arise from a read error, as a much more abundant clone is one base away. The genes are TRBV7-9 and TRBJ1-1, with no clear D. Looked up from germline, CDR1 is SEHNR and CDR2 is FQNEAQ (reference sequence). Trimming removed 5 bases at V and 5 bases at J, with 18 bases between. The CDR3 spans 15 residues. CDR3: CASSPKSARKTEAFF. Here the CDR3 DNA reads TGTGCCAGCAGCCCGAAGTCGGCGCGGAAAACTGAAGCTTTCTTT.

This clonotype was picked up a small number of times. The rearrangement joins TRBV6-2 or TRBV6-3 to TRBJ2-2, with 7 bases that match TRBD1. CDR3 length: 14 amino acids. Per germline, CDR1 MNHEY and CDR2 SVGEGT. V lost 9 bases to trimming and J lost 7 bases; unmatched junction nucleotides: 11. CDR3 DNA sequence: TGTGCCAGTATCCACAGGGGTTCGGGCGGGGAGCTGTTTTTT. As protein: CASIHRGSGGELFF.

This clonotype was detected many times. The rearrangement links TRBV5-1 to TRBJ1-2, with 8 bases lining up with TRBD1. The germline V gene encodes CDR1 SGHRS and CDR2 YFSETQ. Trimming at V came to 2 bases and at J to 7 bases, leaving 4 bases not matched to a gene. The CDR3 runs to 13 residues. As DNA, the CDR3 is TGCGCCAGCAGCTTCCAGGGGGCGGGTGGCTACACCTTC. It encodes CASSFQGAGGYTF.

This clonotype was counted at least ten times. The chain joins TRBV11-2 to TRBJ1-3, with 8 positions matching TRBD1. Germline V CDR1 and CDR2: SGHAT, FQNNGV. CDR3 length equals 15 residues. V shed 4 bases, J shed 4 bases, and the junction held 6 bases outside the gene matches. The CDR3 nucleotides are TGTGCCAGCAGCTCCTACAGGGGGTCCGGAAACACCATATATTTT. It encodes CASSSYRGSGNTIYF.

Ten or more counts support this clonotype. The genes are TRBV9 and TRBJ2-3, with D maybe TRBD2 (6 bases). CDR1 and CDR2 from the germline V gene are SGDLS and YYNGEE. The CDR3 has 16 amino acids. Trimming shortened V by 4 bases and J by 6 bases, and 21 bases separated the two germline ends. CDR3 DNA sequence: TGTGCCAGCAGCCCTCGGGCTGGAGGGCCGGGTGATACGCAGTATTTT. This encodes CASSPRAGGPGDTQYF. The full variable domain, in which reference TRBV9 and TRBJ2-3 provide the parts outside the CDR3, is DSGVTQTPKHLITATGQRVTLRCSPRSGDLSVYWYQQSLDQGLQFLIQYYNGEERAKGNILERFSAQQFPDLHSELNLSSLELGDSALYFCASSPRAGGPGDTQYFGPGTRLTVL.

This clonotype was seen ten or more times. The chain uses TRBV30 and TRBJ2-6; D not resolved. Germline CDR1 reads GTSNPN; CDR2 reads SVGIG (reference sequence). The CDR3 is made up of 15 amino acids. The V gene lost 2 bases and the J gene lost 0 bases, with 8 bases spanning the gap. The CDR3 sequence is CAWSRWGSGANVLTF. As DNA, the CDR3 is TGTGCCTGGAGTCGTTGGGGCTCTGGGGCCAACGTCCTGACTTTC.

Notes on this clonotype: A much bigger clone sits one base away, suggesting this may be a read error. CDR3 nucleotides: TGTGCCAGCAGCCGGGGGACTAGCGGGACGAGAACAGATACGCAGTATTTT. It translates to CASSRGTSGTRTDTQYF. The genes are TRBV3-1 and TRBJ2-3; 13 bases map to TRBD2. This CDR3 is 17 amino acids long. V trimming: 4 bases; J trimming: 3 bases; junction bases outside the gene matches: 7. Germline V gives CDR1 LGHDT, CDR2 YNNKEL (reference sequence).

The rearrangement uses TRBV6-4 and TRBJ2-1; D remains unclear. The CDR3 has 15 residues. Trimming left V 6 bases short and J 14 bases short, with 26 bases between. Germline V CDR1 and CDR2: MRHNA, SNTAGT. The CDR3 DNA reads TGTGCCAGCAGAGACCAAACGAGCTCCTACAATGGGAAGTTCTTC. It translates to CASRDQTSSYNGKFF.

The sample holds many counts of this clonotype. V gene TRBV3-1 combines with J gene TRBJ2-1; 9 bases are shared with TRBD2. This CDR3 has 16 residues. V lost 4 bases and J lost 9; bases outside the gene matches: 13. CDR1 and CDR2 from the germline V gene are LGHDT and YNNKEL (reference sequence). The DNA for the CDR3 is TGTGCCAGCAGCCCCCAGTTAGCGGGAGCCGGTGGTGAGCAGTTCTTC. It specifies CASSPQLAGAGGEQFF.

This clonotype was counted only a few times. The rearrangement joins TRBV3-2 to TRBJ1-3. TRBV3-2 is given as a pseudogene. The CDR3 is 14 residues long. CDR3 region: CASSGLLSGNTIYF. The CDR3 nucleotides are TGTGCCAGCAGTGGTTTACTCTCTGGAAACACCATATATTTT.

This clonotype was recorded at least ten times. The rearrangement links TRBV11-1 to TRBJ2-2, with D possibly being TRBD2 (5 bases). The CDR3 spans 15 residues. V shed 5 bases and J shed 4 bases, with 14 bases lying between them. Germline CDR1 reads SGHAT; CDR2 reads FQDESV (reference sequence). The CDR3 sequence: CASSGRARGTGELFF. CDR3 coding DNA: TGTGCCAGCAGCGGGCGAGCCCGGGGCACCGGGGAGCTGTTTTTT.

This clonotype was found many times. The J gene is TRBJ1-1, the V gene TRBV5-1; D unresolved. Between the trimmed V and J ends, which lost 2 bases and 10 bases, there was a span of 15 bases. This CDR3 has 13 residues. The germline CDR1 and CDR2 sequences are SGHRS and YFSETQ. CDR3 nucleotide sequence: TGCGCCAGCAGCTTACAAAGGGAGGGAGGAGCTTTCTTT. Encoded protein: CASSLQREGGAFF.

Notes on this clonotype: With only one base between it and a far larger clone, this is likely a read error. This rearrangement joins TRBV27 to TRBJ2-4; TRBD2 aligns across 11 bases. Judging by the DNA end, TRBJ2-1 fits better; the J call may be wrong. Germline CDR1 MNHEY, CDR2 SMNVEV (reference sequence). CDR3 length: 16 residues. CDR3 loop: CASSQLTSGAYNDQFF. CDR3 in DNA: TGTGCCAGCAGTCAACTGACTAGCGGGGCGTACAATGATCAGTTCTTC.

This clonotype occurred a few times. The chain carries TRBV27 and TRBJ2-1; D possibly corresponds to TRBD1 (6 bases). Germline assignment: CDR1 MNHEY and CDR2 SMNVEV (reference sequence). V was shortened by 5 bases and J by 2 bases, with 13 bases between the two germline ends. This CDR3 contains 15 residues. CDR3 sequence: CASSIAGGAYNEQFF. CDR3 sequence (DNA): TGTGCCAGCAGTATAGCTGGGGGCGCCTACAATGAGCAGTTCTTC.

Comments on this clonotype: A far more abundant clone sits one base away, making this likely a read error. The chain links TRBV6-4 to TRBJ2-1, with 11 nucleotides matching TRBD2. With 6 bases clipped from V and 0 bases from J, the junction kept 7 bases outside the gene matches. CDR3 length: 17 amino acids. The V gene's germline CDR1 is MRHNA and CDR2 SNTAGT. CDR3 DNA sequence: TGTGCCAGCAGAGTGACTAGCGGGGCCAGCTCCTACAATGAGCAGTTCTTC. Translated, it gives CASRVTSGASSYNEQFF.

Comments on this clonotype: A read error may explain this, as a much larger clone is one base away. V and J are TRBV20-1 and TRBJ1-1, with D tentatively TRBD1 (5 bases). Deletions cut 3 bases from V and 10 bases from J, with 15 bases between. The CDR3 runs 12 residues. CDR1 and CDR2 (germline): DFQATT, SNEGSKA (reference sequence). CDR3 DNA: TGCAGTGCTAGTTTACATGGGGCGGCAGCTTTCTTT. Amino acid sequence: CSASLHGAAAFF.

Only a few counts were recorded for this clonotype. The J gene is TRBJ2-7, the V gene TRBV5-6; 8 bases are a match to TRBD2. Germline loops: CDR1 SGHDT, CDR2 YYEEEE. The length of the CDR3 is 16 residues. V trimming: 3 bases; J trimming: 7 bases; junction bases outside the gene matches: 15. CDR3 in amino acids: CASSYWRPREGREQYF. CDR3 sequence (DNA): TGTGCCAGCAGCTATTGGAGGCCCCGGGAGGGGCGGGAGCAGTACTTC. Drawing the rest from reference TRBV5-6 and TRBJ2-7, the complete variable domain is DAGVTQSPTHLIKTRGQQVTLRCSPKSGHDTVSWYQQALGQGPQFIFQYYEEEERQRGNFPDRFSGHQFPNYSSELNVNALLLGDSALYLCASSYWRPREGREQYFGPGTRLTVT.